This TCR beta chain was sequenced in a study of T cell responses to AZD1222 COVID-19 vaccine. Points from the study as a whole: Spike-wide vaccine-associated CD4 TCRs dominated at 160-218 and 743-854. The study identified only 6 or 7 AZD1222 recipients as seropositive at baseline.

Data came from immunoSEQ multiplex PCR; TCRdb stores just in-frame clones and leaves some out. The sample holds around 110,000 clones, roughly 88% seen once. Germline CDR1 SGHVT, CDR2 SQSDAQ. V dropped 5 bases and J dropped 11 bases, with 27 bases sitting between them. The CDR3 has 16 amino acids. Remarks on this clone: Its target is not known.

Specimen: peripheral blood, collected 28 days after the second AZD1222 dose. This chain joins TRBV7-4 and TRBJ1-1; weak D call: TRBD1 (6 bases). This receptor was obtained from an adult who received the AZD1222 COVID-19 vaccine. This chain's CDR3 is CASSKGQGPKPAGAFF. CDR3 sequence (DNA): TGTGCCAGCAGCAAGGGGCAGGGGCCGAAACCGGCCGGGGCTTTCTTT.